This TCR beta chain was profiled in a study of blood T cell repertoires in COVID-19. Across the whole study: T cells, B-cell-depleted T cells, or PBMCs supplied cDNA or gDNA.

V shed 4 bases, J shed 1 base, and the junction held 8 bases outside the gene matches. The CDR3 extends over 16 amino acids. In germline, CDR1 is MNHEY, CDR2 SMNVEV (reference sequence). Measured with immunoSEQ multiplex PCR; TCRdb has only the in-frame clones, and not every one. The sample lists more than 35,000 clones, roughly 85% seen once, with 9.9% in the top ten. Sequencing was carried out using peripheral blood. The chain employs TRBV27 and TRBJ1-1; 8 nucleotides agree with TRBD1. The clonotype originates from a human donor in a cohort sampled during active COVID-19. In DNA form, the CDR3 reads TGTGCCAGCAGTTCTCTGACAGGGGTCCCGAACACTGAAGCTTTCTTT. Its translation is CASSSLTGVPNTEAFF.